What follows are 14 T cell receptor beta chains derived from one specimen sequenced in a study of blood T cell repertoires in COVID-19. Here immunoSEQ multiplex PCR was the method, and the copy in TCRdb shows in-frame clones only, minus some. The table shows a few hundred thousand clones, with approximately 88% occurring only once. Sequences were obtained from PBMCs or T cells enriched from blood (not recorded which). All receptors derive from a woman aged 40 to 55 who had been exposed to COVID-19.

This clone was seen a handful of times. V gene TRBV2 combines with J gene TRBJ1-1; tentative D call: TRBD1 (5 bases). CDR1 and CDR2 (germline): SNHLY, FYNNEI. This CDR3 spans 13 amino acids. Between the trimmed V and J ends, which lost 6 bases and 2 bases, there was a span of 10 bases. The CDR3 region has the DNA TGTGCCAGCAGATATCAGGGCAACACTGAAGCTTTCTTT. Protein sequence: CASRYQGNTEAFF.

CDR3 DNA sequence: TGTGCCAGCAGCTCGCAAACAGGGGCCGGGGAGCTGTTTTTT. It encodes CASSSQTGAGELFF. This chain uses TRBV9 with TRBJ2-2; TRBD1 aligns across 7 bases. CDR1 and CDR2 from the germline V gene are SGDLS and YYNGEE. The CDR3 contains 14 residues. V was clipped by 4 bases and J by 6 bases; unmatched bases: 6. Drawing the rest from reference TRBV9 and TRBJ2-2, the complete variable domain is DSGVTQTPKHLITATGQRVTLRCSPRSGDLSVYWYQQSLDQGLQFLIQYYNGEERAKGNILERFSAQQFPDLHSELNLSSLELGDSALYFCASSSQTGAGELFFGEGSRLTVL.

The chain couples TRBV27 to TRBJ2-7, with TRBD2 matching over 9 bases. V trimming: 2 bases; J trimming: 2 bases; junction bases outside the gene matches: 4. This CDR3 region has 15 residues. The germline V gene has CDR1 MNHEY and CDR2 SMNVEV (reference sequence). The CDR3 loop is CASSLGASGTYEQYV. The CDR3, as DNA: TGTGCCAGCAGTTTAGGGGCTAGCGGGACCTACGAGCAGTACGTC.

This clone has just one count. The rearrangement uses TRBV29-1 and TRBJ1-1; D uncertain. The V end lost 4 bases, the J end lost 3 bases, and 9 bases lay between the germline ends. The CDR3 sequence is 12 residues long. Germline CDR1 SQVTM, CDR2 ANQGSEA. CDR3 protein: CSVAEGYTEAFF. CDR3 coding DNA: TGCAGCGTTGCTGAGGGATACACTGAAGCTTTCTTT.

This clone has only one observation. The CDR3 spells CATSDFGQINEQFF. The CDR3 nucleotides are TGTGCCACCAGTGATTTTGGGCAGATAAATGAGCAGTTCTTC. The chain joins TRBV24-1 to TRBJ2-1; D is uncertain. Deletions cut 1 base from V and 7 bases from J, with 10 bases between. Germline V gene data show CDR1 as KGHDR and CDR2 as SFDVKD. This CDR3 has 14 residues.

The chain employs TRBV14 and TRBJ1-4, with 9 bases that match TRBD1. V dropped 4 bases and J dropped 8; count of bases not matched to a gene: 11. CDR1 is SGHDN, CDR2 FVKESK, per germline. The CDR3 is 16 residues long. The chain's CDR3 is CASSPLTGGASEKLFF. The CDR3 DNA reads TGTGCCAGCAGCCCTCTTACAGGGGGCGCATCGGAAAAACTGTTTTTT.

This chain links TRBV6-1 with TRBJ1-6, with D unresolved. V lost 3 bases, J lost 11 bases, and 5 bases lay in between. CDR1 is MNHNS and CDR2 is SASEGT in the germline V gene. This CDR3 has 11 amino acids. CDR3 in DNA: TGTGCCAGCAGTGACGGGGCACCCCTCCACTTT. Translating it yields CASSDGAPLHF.

Remarks on this clone: At one end the junction does not follow the germline gene, possibly because of a read error. Other nucleotide sequences from this sample produce the same CDR3. V and J are TRBV5-1 and TRBJ1-2; D unresolved. Germline CDR1 and CDR2: SGHRS and YFSETQ. The CDR3 is 12 amino acids. The CDR3 sequence: CASSPTGDGYTF. As DNA, the CDR3 is TGTGCCAGCAGCCCAACGGGAGATGGCTACACCTTC.

The chain has TRBV9 and TRBJ2-1, with 13 bases lining up with TRBD2. The trim removed 4 bases at V and 0 bases at J, leaving 7 bases unmatched. Looked up from germline, CDR1 is SGDLS and CDR2 is YYNGEE. This CDR3 has 18 amino acids. CDR3 in amino acids: CASSSWTSGSGSYNEQFF. The CDR3 DNA is TGTGCCAGCAGCTCCTGGACTAGCGGGAGCGGCTCCTACAATGAGCAGTTCTTC.

The genes are TRBV15 and TRBJ1-2; possible D gene TRBD1, 6 bases. Trimming took off 2 bases at V and 8 bases at J, with 18 bases between the two ends. This CDR3 contains 15 residues. From germline, CDR1 is LNHNV and CDR2 YYDKDF (reference sequence). CDR3 coding DNA: TGTGCCACCAGCAGACAGGGGTTGGAAAAAGGGGGCTACACCTTC. Protein sequence: CATSRQGLEKGGYTF.

The rearrangement joins TRBV7-2 to TRBJ2-7, with 9 positions matching TRBD1. The ends lost 4 bases at V and 3 bases at J; junction bases unmatched: 1. Germline assignment: CDR1 SGHTA and CDR2 FQGNSA. The CDR3 spans 13 residues. CDR3: CASSSTGGYEQYF. CDR3 in DNA: TGTGCCAGCAGCTCGACAGGGGGCTACGAGCAGTACTTC.

The chain employs TRBV11-2 and TRBJ2-5; D might be TRBD2 (5 bases). Germline CDR1 reads SGHAT; CDR2 reads FQNNGV. With 6 bases removed from V and 4 bases from J, the gap between germline ends came to 15 bases. This CDR3 has 14 amino acids. This chain's CDR3 is CASRQARGRETQYF. DNA of the CDR3: TGTGCCAGCAGACAAGCCCGAGGGAGAGAGACCCAGTACTTC. Full variable domain (remainder filled in from reference TRBV11-2 and TRBJ2-5): EAGVAQSPRYKIIEKRQSVAFWCNPISGHATLYWYQQILGQGPKLLIQFQNNGVVDDSQLPKDRFSAERLKGVDSTLKIQPAKLEDSAVYLCASRQARGRETQYFGPGTRLLVL.

The chain recombines TRBV28 with TRBJ2-4; D perhaps matches TRBD1 (5 bases). The CDR3 sequence is 15 residues long. Trimming cost V 5 bases and J 7 bases, with 18 bases left between them. CDR1 and CDR2 from the germline V gene are MDHEN and SYDVKM. The CDR3 sequence is CASSPSLGQPNIQYF. The CDR3 nucleotides read TGTGCCAGCAGTCCGTCCTTGGGGCAGCCCAACATTCAGTACTTC.

J is TRBJ2-7 and V is TRBV7-2, with a possible D match to TRBD1 (6 bases). This CDR3 is 14 amino acids long. In germline, CDR1 is SGHTA, CDR2 FQGNSA. The germline V and J ends were trimmed by 5 bases and 3 bases, with 14 bases remaining between them. The DNA of the CDR3 is TGTGCCAGCAGCCCAAGGGACACTTACTACGAGCAGTACTTC. Residues: CASSPRDTYYEQYF. The whole variable domain, filled in from reference TRBV7-2 and TRBJ2-7, reads GAGVSQSPSNKVTEKGKDVELRCDPISGHTALYWYRQSLGQGLEFLIYFQGNSAPDKSGLPSDRFSAERTGGSVSTLTIQRTQQEDSAVYLCASSPRDTYYEQYFGPGTRLTVT.